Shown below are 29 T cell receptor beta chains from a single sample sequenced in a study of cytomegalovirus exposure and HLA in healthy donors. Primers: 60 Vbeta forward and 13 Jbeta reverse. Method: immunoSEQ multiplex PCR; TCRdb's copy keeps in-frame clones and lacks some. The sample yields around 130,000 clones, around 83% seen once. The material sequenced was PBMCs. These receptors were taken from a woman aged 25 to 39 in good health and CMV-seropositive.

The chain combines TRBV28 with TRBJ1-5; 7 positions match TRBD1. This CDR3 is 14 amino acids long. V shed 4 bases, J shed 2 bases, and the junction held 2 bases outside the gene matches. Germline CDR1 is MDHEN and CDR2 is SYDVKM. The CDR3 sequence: CASSSGQGNQPQHF. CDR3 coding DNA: TGTGCCAGCAGTTCCGGACAGGGCAATCAGCCCCAGCATTTT.

CDR3 nucleotide sequence: TGCAGCCCCGGGGGGGCAGAGGGCTACACCTTC. It translates to CSPGGAEGYTF. The chain joins TRBV29-1 to TRBJ1-2; weak D call: TRBD1 (6 bases). The length of the CDR3 is 11 residues. CDR1 is SQVTM and CDR2 is ANQGSEA in the germline V gene. The V end was cut by 8 bases, the J end by 8 bases, with 15 bases between.

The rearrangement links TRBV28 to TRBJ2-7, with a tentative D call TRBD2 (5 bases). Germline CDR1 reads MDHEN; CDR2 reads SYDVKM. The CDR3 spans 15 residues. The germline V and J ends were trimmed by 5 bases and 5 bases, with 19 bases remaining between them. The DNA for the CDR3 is TGTGCCAGCAGTACCTTGGACTTGACACTCCACGAGCAGTACTTC. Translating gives CASSTLDLTLHEQYF.

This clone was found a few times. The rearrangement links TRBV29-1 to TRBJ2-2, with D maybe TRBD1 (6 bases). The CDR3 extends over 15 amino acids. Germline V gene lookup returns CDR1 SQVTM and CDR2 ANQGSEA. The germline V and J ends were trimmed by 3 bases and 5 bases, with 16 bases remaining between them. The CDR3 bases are TGCAGCGTTGAGTCGGCAGGGGAAGGGACCGGGGAGCTGTTTTTT. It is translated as CSVESAGEGTGELFF.

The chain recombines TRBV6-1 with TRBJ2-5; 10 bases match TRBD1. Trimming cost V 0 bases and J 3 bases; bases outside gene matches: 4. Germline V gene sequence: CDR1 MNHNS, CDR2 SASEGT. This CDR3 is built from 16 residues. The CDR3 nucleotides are TGTGCCAGCAGTGAAGCTGTCGGGACAGGGGAAGAGACCCAGTACTTC. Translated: CASSEAVGTGEETQYF.

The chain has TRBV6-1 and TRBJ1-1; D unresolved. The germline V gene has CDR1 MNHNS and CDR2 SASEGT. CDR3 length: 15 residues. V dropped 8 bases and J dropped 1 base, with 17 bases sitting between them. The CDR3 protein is CASQAVPLTNTEAFF. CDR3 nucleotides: TGTGCCAGCCAAGCGGTCCCTTTAACGAACACTGAAGCTTTCTTT.

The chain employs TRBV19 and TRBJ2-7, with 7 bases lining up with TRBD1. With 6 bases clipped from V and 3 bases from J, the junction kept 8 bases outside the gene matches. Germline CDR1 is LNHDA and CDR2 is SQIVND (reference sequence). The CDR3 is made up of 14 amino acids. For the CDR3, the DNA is TGTGCCAGTAGCAGGGGGTTTAAGGGCTACGAGCAGTACTTC. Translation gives CASSRGFKGYEQYF.

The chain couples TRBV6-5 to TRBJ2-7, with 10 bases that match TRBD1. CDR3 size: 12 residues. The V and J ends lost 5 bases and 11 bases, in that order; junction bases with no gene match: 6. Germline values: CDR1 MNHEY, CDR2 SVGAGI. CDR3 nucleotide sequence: TGTGCCAGCAGTCTCGCAGGGACAGGGGAGTACTTC. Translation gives CASSLAGTGEYF.

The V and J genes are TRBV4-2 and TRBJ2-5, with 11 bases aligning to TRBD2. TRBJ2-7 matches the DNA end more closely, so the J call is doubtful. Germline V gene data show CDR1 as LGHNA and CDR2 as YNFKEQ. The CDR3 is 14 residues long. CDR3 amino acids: CASSLSGGVYEQYF. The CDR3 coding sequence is TGTGCCAGCAGCCTTAGCGGGGGGGTCTACGAGCAGTACTTC.

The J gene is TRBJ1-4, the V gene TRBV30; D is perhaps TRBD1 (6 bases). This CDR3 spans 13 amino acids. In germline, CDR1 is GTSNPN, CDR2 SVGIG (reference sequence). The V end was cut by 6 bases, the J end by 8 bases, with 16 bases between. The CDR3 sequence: CACDTGRGEKLFF. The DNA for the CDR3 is TGTGCCTGCGATACAGGGCGAGGGGAAAAACTGTTTTTT.

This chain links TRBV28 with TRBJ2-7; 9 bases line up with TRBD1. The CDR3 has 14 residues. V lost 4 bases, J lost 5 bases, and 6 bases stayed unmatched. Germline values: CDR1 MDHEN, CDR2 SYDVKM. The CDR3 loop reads CASSSGTGIHEQYF. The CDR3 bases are TGTGCCAGCAGTTCCGGGACAGGGATTCACGAGCAGTACTTC. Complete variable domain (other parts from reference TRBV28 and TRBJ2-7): DVKVTQSSRYLVKRTGEKVFLECVQDMDHENMFWYRQDPGLGLRLIYFSYDVKMKEKGDIPEGYSVSREKKERFSLILESASTNQTSMYLCASSSGTGIHEQYFGPGTRLTVT.

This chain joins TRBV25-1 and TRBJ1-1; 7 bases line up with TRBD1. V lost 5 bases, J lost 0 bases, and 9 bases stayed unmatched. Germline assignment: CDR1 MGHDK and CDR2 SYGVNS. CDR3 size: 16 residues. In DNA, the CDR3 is TGTGCCAGCAGTCATCGACAGGGCCCTATGAACACTGAAGCTTTCTTT. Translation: CASSHRQGPMNTEAFF.

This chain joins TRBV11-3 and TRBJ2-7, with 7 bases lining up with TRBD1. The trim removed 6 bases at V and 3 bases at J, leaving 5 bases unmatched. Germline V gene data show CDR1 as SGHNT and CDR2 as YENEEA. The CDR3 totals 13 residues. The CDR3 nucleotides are TGTGCCAGCAGTCCCGGACAGGACTACGAGCAGTACTTC. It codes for CASSPGQDYEQYF.

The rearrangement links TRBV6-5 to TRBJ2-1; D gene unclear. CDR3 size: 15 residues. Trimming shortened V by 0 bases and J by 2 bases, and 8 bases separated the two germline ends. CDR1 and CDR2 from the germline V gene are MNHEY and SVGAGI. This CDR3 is CASSYSSLTYNEQFF. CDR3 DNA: TGTGCCAGCAGTTACTCGAGTCTAACCTACAATGAGCAGTTCTTC.

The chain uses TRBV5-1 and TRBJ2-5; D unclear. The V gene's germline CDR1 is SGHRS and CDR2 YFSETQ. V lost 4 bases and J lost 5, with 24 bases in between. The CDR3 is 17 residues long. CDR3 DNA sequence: TGCGCCAGCAGCCCTGGATCCTTCGACATGCTCTCTGAGACCCAGTACTTC. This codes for CASSPGSFDMLSETQYF.

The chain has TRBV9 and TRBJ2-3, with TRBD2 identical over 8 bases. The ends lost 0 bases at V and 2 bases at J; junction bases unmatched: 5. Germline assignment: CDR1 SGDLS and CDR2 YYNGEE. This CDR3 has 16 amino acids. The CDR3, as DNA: TGTGCCAGCAGCGTAGGCGGGGGGCCCCACACAGATACGCAGTATTTT. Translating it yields CASSVGGGPHTDTQYF.

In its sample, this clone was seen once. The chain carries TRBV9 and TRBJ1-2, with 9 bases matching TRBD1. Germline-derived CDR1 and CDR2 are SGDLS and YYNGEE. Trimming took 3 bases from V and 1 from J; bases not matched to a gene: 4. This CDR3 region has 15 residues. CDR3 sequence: CASSAGQGINYGYTF. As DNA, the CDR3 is TGTGCCAGCAGCGCCGGACAGGGGATTAACTATGGCTACACCTTC. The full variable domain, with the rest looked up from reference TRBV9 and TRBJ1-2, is DSGVTQTPKHLITATGQRVTLRCSPRSGDLSVYWYQQSLDQGLQFLIQYYNGEERAKGNILERFSAQQFPDLHSELNLSSLELGDSALYFCASSAGQGINYGYTFGSGTRLTVV.

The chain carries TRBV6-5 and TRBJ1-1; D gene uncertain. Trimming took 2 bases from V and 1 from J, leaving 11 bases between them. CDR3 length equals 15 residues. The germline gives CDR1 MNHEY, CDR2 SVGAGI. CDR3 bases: TGTGCCAGCAGTTACCAGGCAGCCACGAACACTGAAGCTTTCTTT. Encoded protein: CASSYQAATNTEAFF.

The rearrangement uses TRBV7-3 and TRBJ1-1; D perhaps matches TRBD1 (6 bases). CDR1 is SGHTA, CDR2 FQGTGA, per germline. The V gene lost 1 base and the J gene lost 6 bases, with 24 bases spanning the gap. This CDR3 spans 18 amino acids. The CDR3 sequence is CASSLRLYGRGVRAEAFF. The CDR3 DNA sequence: TGTGCCAGCAGCTTAAGGCTGTATGGCAGGGGCGTGAGGGCTGAAGCTTTCTTT.

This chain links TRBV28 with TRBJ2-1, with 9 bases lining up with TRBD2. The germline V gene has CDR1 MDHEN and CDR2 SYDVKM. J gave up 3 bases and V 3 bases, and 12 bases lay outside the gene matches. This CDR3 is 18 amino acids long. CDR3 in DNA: TGTGCCAGCAGTTTGTACCTCGGAGATAGCGGGAGCTACAATGAGCAGTTCTTC. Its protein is CASSLYLGDSGSYNEQFF.

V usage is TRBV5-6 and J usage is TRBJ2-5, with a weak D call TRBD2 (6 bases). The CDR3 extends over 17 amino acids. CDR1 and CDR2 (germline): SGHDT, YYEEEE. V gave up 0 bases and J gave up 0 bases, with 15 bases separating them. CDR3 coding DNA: TGTGCCAGCAGCTTGGTGTTAGGCGGGGAGTACCAAGAGACCCAGTACTTC. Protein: CASSLVLGGEYQETQYF.

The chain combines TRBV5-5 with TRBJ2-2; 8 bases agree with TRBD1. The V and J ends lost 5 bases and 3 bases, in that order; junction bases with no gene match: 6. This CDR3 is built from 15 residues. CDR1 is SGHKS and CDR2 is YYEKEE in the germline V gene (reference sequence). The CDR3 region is CASSPGGEYTGELFF. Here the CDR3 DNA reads TGTGCCAGCAGTCCAGGGGGCGAATACACCGGGGAGCTGTTTTTT.

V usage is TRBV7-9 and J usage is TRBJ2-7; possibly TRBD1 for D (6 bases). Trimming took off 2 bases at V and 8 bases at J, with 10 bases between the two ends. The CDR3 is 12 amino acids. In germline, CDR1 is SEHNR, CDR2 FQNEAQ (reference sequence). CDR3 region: CASSLKDSQQYF. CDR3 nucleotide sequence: TGTGCCAGCAGCTTAAAGGACAGCCAGCAGTACTTC.

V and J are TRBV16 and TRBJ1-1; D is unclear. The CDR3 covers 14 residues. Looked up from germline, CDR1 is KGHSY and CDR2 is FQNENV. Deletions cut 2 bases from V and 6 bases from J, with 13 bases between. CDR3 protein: CASSQGPVRAEAFF. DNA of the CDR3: TGTGCCAGCAGCCAAGGACCTGTGAGGGCTGAAGCTTTCTTT.

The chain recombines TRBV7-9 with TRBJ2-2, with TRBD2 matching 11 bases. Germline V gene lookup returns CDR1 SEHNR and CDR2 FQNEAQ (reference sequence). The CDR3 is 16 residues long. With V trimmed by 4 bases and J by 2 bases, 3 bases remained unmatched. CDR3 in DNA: TGTGCCAGCAGCTCTCTAGCGGGGGGAAACACCGGGGAGCTGTTTTTT. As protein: CASSSLAGGNTGELFF.

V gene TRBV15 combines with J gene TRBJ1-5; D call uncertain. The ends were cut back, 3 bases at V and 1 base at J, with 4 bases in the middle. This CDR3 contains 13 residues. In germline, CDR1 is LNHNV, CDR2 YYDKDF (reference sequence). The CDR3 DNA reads TGTGCCACCAGCAGTCTCAGCAATCAGCCCCAGCATTTT. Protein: CATSSLSNQPQHF.

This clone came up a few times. DNA of the CDR3: TGTGCCAGCACCAGGACAGACTATGGCTACACCTTC. This sequence encodes CASTRTDYGYTF. V gene TRBV6-1 combines with J gene TRBJ1-2; a weak D match, TRBD1 (6 bases). Trimming pared 7 bases from V and 3 bases from J, leaving 9 bases between. The CDR3 contains 12 residues. Germline V gene lookup returns CDR1 MNHNS and CDR2 SASEGT.

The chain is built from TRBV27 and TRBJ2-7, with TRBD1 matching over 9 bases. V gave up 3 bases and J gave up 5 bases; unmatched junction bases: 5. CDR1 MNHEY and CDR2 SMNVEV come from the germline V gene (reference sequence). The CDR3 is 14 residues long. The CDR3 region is CASSFTGGWNEQYF. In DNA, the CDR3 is TGTGCCAGCAGTTTTACAGGGGGCTGGAACGAGCAGTACTTC.

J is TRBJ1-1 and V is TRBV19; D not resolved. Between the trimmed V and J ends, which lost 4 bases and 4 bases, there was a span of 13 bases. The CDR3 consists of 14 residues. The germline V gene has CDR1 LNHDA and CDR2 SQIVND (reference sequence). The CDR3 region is CASSTTRISTEAFF. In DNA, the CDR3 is TGTGCCAGTAGTACGACTAGGATTAGCACTGAAGCTTTCTTT.